The present T cell receptor (beta chain) was sequenced within a study of PD-L1 blockade in urothelial cancer. Notes on this clone: What it binds is not known.

Sample time point: peripheral blood 6 weeks after treatment start. Locally advanced or metastatic urothelial carcinoma was diagnosed in the patients. Only in-frame clones appear in the TCRdb table, and some are missing; sequencing was by immunoSEQ multiplex PCR. In the table there are more than 90,000 clones, around 93% of which are singletons. General study findings and limits: Durable-benefit cases showed more tumor-associated blood clone expansion at 3 weeks.

Material: PBMCs, obtained around atezolizumab (anti-PD-L1) treatment. This receptor was taken from a man aged 55 to 70 with urothelial cancer.

The DNA for the CDR3 is TGTGCCAGCAGTACGACACCAACTAACTATGGCTACACCTTC. Amino acids: CASSTTPTNYGYTF. The chain carries TRBV28 and TRBJ1-2, with no clear D. The germline V and J ends were trimmed by 5 bases and 0 bases, with 10 bases remaining between them. There are 14 residues in the CDR3. Germline assignment: CDR1 MDHEN and CDR2 SYDVKM.